The present entry profiles one TCR beta chain with its context. Its antigen is not known. The CDR3 spans 16 residues. J lost 3 bases, V lost 6 bases, and 10 bases had no gene match. Per germline, CDR1 SNHLY and CDR2 FYNNEI. The data are from a study of T cell responses to AZD1222 COVID-19 vaccine. Findings and limits, study-wide: Elevations in Spike-specific TCR breadth and depth followed administration of two AZD1222 doses. Females made up more of the donors, who were largely white British, and clonal diversity may have come out too low. Epitopes outside B.1.351 and B.1.1.7 mutated regions reportedly drew nearly half of spike TCRs.

Here immunoSEQ multiplex PCR was the method, and the copy in TCRdb shows in-frame clones only, minus some. Its listing shows about 140,000 clones. The chain recombines TRBV2 with TRBJ1-2, with 10 bases identical to TRBD1. The receptor was derived from an adult in good health. The sequencing input was peripheral blood. The CDR3 bases are TGTGCCAGCAGGCCGGGACAGGGGTTTTGGGACTATGGCTACACCTTC. Its protein product is CASRPGQGFWDYGYTF.